This entry is about one T cell receptor (beta chain). Its specificity is not known. Use of 60 Vbeta and 13 Jbeta primers characterized the PCR. Method: immunoSEQ multiplex PCR; TCRdb's copy keeps in-frame clones and lacks some. The sample consists of more than 95,000 clones, under 12% of them appearing once. The data derive from a study of cytomegalovirus exposure and HLA in healthy donors. General study points: Specific recognition of CMV antigens was confirmed in vitro for a few chains (all CMV-associated).

Material: PBMCs. The sequence was collected from a woman aged 18 to 35 in good health and CMV-seropositive.

The CDR3 region has the DNA TGTGCCAGCAGCCGACTAGCGGGAGGCACCTACGAGCAGTACTTC. Its protein is CASSRLAGGTYEQYF. The chain carries TRBV5-6 and TRBJ2-7; 13 bases agree with TRBD2. CDR1 and CDR2 (germline): SGHDT, YYEEEE. Trimming removed 4 bases from V and 2 bases from J; junction bases left unmatched: 3. The CDR3 has 15 residues.